A selection of T cell receptor beta chains follows, all from one sample in a study of CD8 T cells in ankylosing spondylitis. TCRdb reanalysed the 5' RACE reads using MiXCR and keeps one entry per CDR3 protein. The sample includes roughly 280,000 distinct CDR3 sequences, approximately 20% of them seen just once. The specimen was blood, either unsorted or a sorted T cell fraction (not recorded which). The receptors originated from a male donor with ankylosing spondylitis or in good health (not recorded which). Each CDR3 is given with its conserved first and last residue. D genes are given only for firm matches. Where a row states a size, it is once, few, many or the class of an expanded clone; other rows omit it.

V gene	D gene	J gene	clone size	CDR3 DNA	CDR3 protein
TRBV27	.	TRBJ2-1	few	TGTGCCAGCAGTTTAGGGCAGGGTAGACATGAGCAGTTCTTC	CASSLGQGRHEQFF
TRBV11-2	TRBD2	TRBJ2-3	once	TGTGCCAGCAGCTCCCCGTCCAGCGGGAGGCGAGATACGCAGTATTTT	CASSSPSSGRRDTQYF
TRBV12-3/TRBV12-4	.	TRBJ2-1	.	TGTGCCAGCAGTTTAGTAGGTGATTCCTACAATGAGCAGTTCTTC	CASSLVGDSYNEQFF
TRBV30	.	TRBJ1-1	.	TGTGCCTGGAGTGTACCTCCGAACACTGAAGCTTTCTTT	CAWSVPPNTEAFF
TRBV11-2	TRBD2	TRBJ2-1	.	TGTGCCAGCAGCCCGTCCCGCCTAGCGGGAGTCAATGAGCAGTTCTTC	CASSPSRLAGVNEQFF
TRBV2	.	TRBJ2-2	.	TGTGCCAGCAGTCGTATTTCGGCCGGGGAGCTGTTTTTT	CASSRISAGELFF
TRBV24-1	.	TRBJ1-1	.	TGTGCCGGGTTAATGAATACTGAAGCTTTCTTT	CAGLMNTEAFF
TRBV5-1	.	TRBJ2-3	few	TGCGCCAGCAGCGGTGGGGAGCCTGAAGATACGCAGTATTTT	CASSGGEPEDTQYF
TRBV2	.	TRBJ1-4	.	TGTGCCAGCAGCCCCCTTATCTCAACTAATGAAAAACTGTTTTTT	CASSPLISTNEKLFF
TRBV27	.	TRBJ1-2	.	TGTACCAGCAGCCCGCGGGGTGGGGGCTATGGCTACACCTTC	CTSSPRGGGYGYTF
TRBV15	.	TRBJ1-3	few	TGTGCCACCAGCAGAGCAATCTCTGGAAACACCATATATTTT	CATSRAISGNTIYF
TRBV9	TRBD2	TRBJ2-2	few	TGTGCCAGCAGCGTAGCCGGAGCGGGAACGAACACCGGGGAGCTGTTTTTT	CASSVAGAGTNTGELFF
TRBV7-9	.	TRBJ2-3	.	TGTGCCAGCAGCCCTGCCGGGTTGCCAGATACGCAGTATTTT	CASSPAGLPDTQYF
TRBV24-1	TRBD1	TRBJ2-1	few	TGTGCCACCAGTGATTTAGGGACAGGGGGTGACTACTCCTACAATGAGCAGTTCTTC	CATSDLGTGGDYSYNEQFF
TRBV29-1	TRBD1	TRBJ2-1	many	TGCAGCGACACCCGGGACAGGGATTTAAATGAGCAGTTCTTC	CSDTRDRDLNEQFF
TRBV2	.	TRBJ2-2	few	TGTGCCAGCAGTCCTGAGCACGGGGAGCTGTTTTTT	CASSPEHGELFF
TRBV10-3	.	TRBJ2-1	few	TGTGCCATCAGTGCGGGGGGCACAGGGAAAGGCGACAATGAGCAGTTCTTC	CAISAGGTGKGDNEQFF
TRBV9	TRBD2	TRBJ2-3	many	TGTGCCAGCAGTGGACTAGCGGGAGTGGATACGCAGTATTTT	CASSGLAGVDTQYF
TRBV4-1	.	TRBJ2-5	few	TGCGCCAGCAGCCAAGAGGGGATGACGGGGACCCAGTACTTC	CASSQEGMTGTQYF
TRBV5-5	TRBD1	TRBJ2-5	.	TGTGCCAGCAGCTCTGACAGGGGGCACCGAGAGACCCAGTACTTC	CASSSDRGHRETQYF
TRBV5-1	TRBD1	TRBJ1-2	few	TGCGCCAGCAGCCCGGGACAGGGTTCCAACTATGGCTACACCTTC	CASSPGQGSNYGYTF
TRBV6-1	.	TRBJ1-6	many	TGTGCCAGCGCATTGGACGGAAATTCACCCCTCCACTTT	CASALDGNSPLHF
TRBV12-3/TRBV12-4	.	TRBJ1-5	.	TGTGCCAGCAGCCCTCGGGGCAATCAGCCCCAGCATTTT	CASSPRGNQPQHF
TRBV15	.	TRBJ1-2	.	TGTGCCACCACCTTAGGGGTGTCAGACTATGGCTACACCTTC	CATTLGVSDYGYTF
TRBV9	.	TRBJ1-1	.	TGTGCCAGCAGCGTTCAGGTTAATGCTGAAGCTTTCTTT	CASSVQVNAEAFF
TRBV5-6	.	TRBJ2-5	few	TGTGCCAGCAGCCGACCGCAGGGAGGAGAGACCCAGTACTTC	CASSRPQGGETQYF
TRBV6-5	.	TRBJ1-5	.	TGTGCCAGCAGTTCCCAGGGGTTCGGCAATCAGCCCCAGCATTTT	CASSSQGFGNQPQHF
TRBV4-2	TRBD1	TRBJ2-5	.	TGTGCCAGCAGCCAAGAAGGGCAGGGGGCAGGAGAGACCCAGTACTTC	CASSQEGQGAGETQYF
TRBV5-6	.	TRBJ2-2	.	TGTGCCAGCTCGAGAGGGGGAGGGCTAGGGAACACCGGGGAGCTGTTTTTT	CASSRGGGLGNTGELFF
TRBV7-2	TRBD2	TRBJ2-5	many	TGTGCCAGCAGCCTCGGGGGGAAAGAGACCCAGTACTTC	CASSLGGKETQYF
TRBV3-1	.	TRBJ2-1	.	TGTGCCAGCAGCCAAGACCTTAGGATTTACAATGAGCAGTTCTTC	CASSQDLRIYNEQFF
TRBV20-1	TRBD1	TRBJ2-4	few	TGCAGTGCTAGGTGGCAGGGGGCCGACAAAAACATTCAGTACTTC	CSARWQGADKNIQYF
TRBV3-1	.	TRBJ2-3	.	TGTGCCAGCACCAAAGGAAGGGCCAGCACAGATACGCAGTATTTT	CASTKGRASTDTQYF
TRBV20-1	TRBD2	TRBJ2-3	few	TGCAGTGCTGGGACTAGCGGGGTCTCAGATACGCAGTATTTT	CSAGTSGVSDTQYF
TRBV5-1	TRBD1	TRBJ1-1	.	TGCGCCAGCAGCTTGACCCTCAGGGGGAGAACTGAAGCTTTCTTT	CASSLTLRGRTEAFF
TRBV6-1	TRBD1	TRBJ2-2	.	TGTGCCAGCAGGCCCCCAGGGGGCCACGGGGAGCTGTTTTTT	CASRPPGGHGELFF
TRBV7-2	TRBD1	TRBJ2-3	.	TGTGCCAGCAGCTTAGAAGGGGGCTACACGAATACGCAGTATTTT	CASSLEGGYTNTQYF
TRBV29-1	TRBD1	TRBJ2-1	many	TGCAGCGTTAAACAGGGGGCGGTCAGGAATGAGCAGTTCTTC	CSVKQGAVRNEQFF
TRBV6-2/TRBV6-3	.	TRBJ2-2	few	TGTGCCAGCAGGAACTCGTTAGCGGAGAAGAACACCGGGGAGCTGTTTTTT	CASRNSLAEKNTGELFF
TRBV10-3	TRBD2	TRBJ2-3	many	TGTGCCATCAGTGAGTCAGCACTAGCGGGCACAGATACGCAGTATTTT	CAISESALAGTDTQYF
TRBV20-1	.	TRBJ2-2	.	TGCAGTGCTAGAGAGGTCGGGACTGCTAACCCCGGGGAGCTGTTTTTT	CSAREVGTANPGELFF
TRBV12-3/TRBV12-4	.	TRBJ1-3	.	TGTGCCAGCAGTTCAGACTCTGGAAACACCATATATTTT	CASSSDSGNTIYF
TRBV11-3	.	TRBJ2-2	few	TGTGCCAGCAGCTTAGGTGATAACACCGGGGAGCTGTTTTTT	CASSLGDNTGELFF
TRBV3-1	TRBD2	TRBJ2-5	few	TGTGCCAGCAGCCGGACTAGCGGGGGATTGTGGGAGACCCAGTACTTC	CASSRTSGGLWETQYF
TRBV12-3/TRBV12-4	.	TRBJ2-1	few	TGTGCCAGCAGATCAACAAATTCCTACAATGAGCAGTTCTTC	CASRSTNSYNEQFF
TRBV6-1	TRBD1	TRBJ2-2	.	TGTGCCAGCACAGGGGACAGCGCCCTCGGGAACACCGGGGAGCTGTTTTTT	CASTGDSALGNTGELFF
TRBV27	TRBD1	TRBJ1-4	many	TGTGCCAGCAGTTCTGATTCCTACAACTTCGGACAGGGGGATGAAAAACTGTTTTTT	CASSSDSYNFGQGDEKLFF